This T cell receptor (beta chain) was retrieved from a study of control samples from healthy donors and cancer patients. This CDR3 region has 14 residues. The J segment lost 6 bases and the V segment lost 7 bases, leaving 9 bases of the junction unmatched. CDR1 and CDR2 from the germline V gene are ENHRY and SYGVKD. Here immunoSEQ multiplex PCR was the method, and the copy in TCRdb shows in-frame clones only, minus some. The data show under 100,000 clones, with 90% to 95% seen just once and roughly 1.5% held by the top ten. The V gene is TRBV10-3, the J gene TRBJ2-7; TRBD1 matches at 10 bases. The TCR comes from a woman aged 25 to 39 in good health. The sample was blood. CDR3 loop: CAIKRDRGLFEQYF. The CDR3 DNA reads as TGTGCCATCAAACGGGACAGGGGATTATTCGAGCAGTACTTC.